These 16 T cell receptor beta chains were all obtained from the same sample, sequenced in a study of regulatory T cells in long-lasting Graves disease. Time point meaning: persistent/refractory GD, antithyroid drugs over 5 years with positive TRAb. RNA isolated from PBMCs was used to make the TCR library. TCR beta libraries were built with iRepertoire HTBI primers and Arm-PCR of CDR3 regions. TCRdb fed the multiplex PCR reads into MiXCR, producing one record per CDR3 protein. The sample yields 360,000 or so distinct CDR3 sequences, roughly 24% seen once. The sample in question was peripheral blood mononuclear cells (PBMCs), obtained when the disease was refractory, from a patient treated with antithyroid drugs. These receptors were obtained from a woman aged 40-49 years with Graves disease.

This clonotype was recorded many times. The gene calls are TRBV2 and TRBJ1-1; D is unresolved. Germline V lookup: CDR1 SNHLY, CDR2 FYNNEI. The CDR3 contains 14 residues. Trimming pared 5 bases from V and 2 bases from J, leaving 12 bases between. Here the CDR3 reads CASSSGSGNTEAFF. CDR3 sequence (DNA): TGTGCCAGCAGTTCCGGGAGTGGAAACACTGAAGCTTTCTTT.

This clonotype was picked up many times. The chain recombines TRBV2 with TRBJ1-1; D is uncertain. Germline V gene lookup returns CDR1 SNHLY and CDR2 FYNNEI. Trimming removed 6 bases from V and 0 bases from J, with 11 bases in between. This CDR3 is built from 14 residues. The CDR3, as DNA: TGTGCCAGCAGCTATAACGAAGTGAACACTGAAGCTTTCTTT. Residues: CASSYNEVNTEAFF.

There are many counts of this clonotype. The chain employs TRBV11-2 and TRBJ1-6; 8 bases match TRBD1. The V gene end was trimmed by 5 bases and the J gene end by 7 bases; junction bases not matched to a gene: 7. The CDR3 consists of 15 residues. Germline CDR1 is SGHAT and CDR2 is FQNNGV. The CDR3 here is CASSKSGQENSPLHF. DNA of the CDR3: TGTGCCAGCAGCAAATCGGGACAGGAGAATTCACCCCTCCACTTT.

The chain uses TRBV24-1 and TRBJ2-2; maybe TRBD1 (6 bases). Trimming took off 0 bases at V and 6 bases at J, with 10 bases between the two ends. The CDR3 spans 15 residues. Per the germline V gene, CDR1 is KGHDR and CDR2 is SFDVKD. CDR3 DNA sequence: TGTGCCACCAGTGATTTGTGGAAGGGGGCCGGGGAGCTGTTTTTT. This codes for CATSDLWKGAGELFF.

This clonotype was detected ten times or more. The V gene is TRBV20-1, the J gene TRBJ2-7; TRBD2 matches at 10 bases. V trimming: 5 bases; J trimming: 0 bases; junction bases outside the gene matches: 10. Germline-derived CDR1 and CDR2 are DFQATT and SNEGSKA (reference sequence). The length of the CDR3 is 16 residues. CDR3 amino acids: CSAGAEKREGSYEQYF. The CDR3 nucleotides are TGCAGTGCTGGGGCCGAGAAGCGGGAGGGCTCCTACGAGCAGTACTTC.

This clonotype was recorded many times. Germline is not matched at one junction end, which may reflect a read error. The V call is TRBV12-3 or TRBV12-4, the J call TRBJ2-4; no firm D call. This CDR3 comprises 12 residues. The CDR3 nucleotides read TGTGCCAGCAGCCTACCCCCGGCCAAGATGATCTTC. As protein: CASSLPPAKMIF.

The DNA of the CDR3 is TGTGCCAGCAGTTTCCGCAACCCGACGAGTACGCAGTATTTT. The encoded protein is CASSFRNPTSTQYF. The chain carries TRBV28 and TRBJ2-3, with D unclear. The V end was cut by 3 bases, the J end by 8 bases, with 15 bases between. Germline assignment: CDR1 MDHEN and CDR2 SYDVKM. This CDR3 comprises 14 residues.

There are many counts of this clonotype. The chain joins TRBV10-3 to TRBJ2-5, with D tentatively TRBD2 (6 bases). The germline CDR1 and CDR2 sequences are ENHRY and SYGVKD. CDR3 length equals 18 residues. Between the trimmed V and J ends, which lost 2 bases and 0 bases, there was a span of 19 bases. The CDR3 loop is CAISEKLARPPYQETQYF. The CDR3 DNA is TGTGCCATCAGTGAGAAGCTAGCGCGCCCCCCGTACCAAGAGACCCAGTACTTC.

The J gene is TRBJ1-2, the V gene TRBV7-8; the D gene is possibly TRBD1 (5 bases). V lost 5 bases and J lost 0, with 13 bases in between. The CDR3 contains 15 residues. Germline CDR1 and CDR2: SGHVS and FQNEAQ. The CDR3, as DNA: TGTGCCAGCAGCCGGGGGACCGTAGCTAACTATGGCTACACCTTC. Protein product: CASSRGTVANYGYTF.

This clonotype has ten or more counts. V usage is TRBV30 and J usage is TRBJ1-5; D is unclear. V was shortened by 0 bases and J by 0 bases, with 3 bases between the two germline ends. This CDR3 comprises 13 residues. The germline V gene has CDR1 GTSNPN and CDR2 SVGIG (reference sequence). For the CDR3, the DNA is TGTGCCTGGAGTGTAAGTAGCAATCAGCCCCAGCATTTT. It is translated as CAWSVSSNQPQHF.

This clonotype was counted ten times or more. V is TRBV28 and J is TRBJ1-2, with 8 bases identical to TRBD1. Germline CDR1 and CDR2: MDHEN and SYDVKM. The V segment lost 5 bases and the J segment 8 bases; nucleotides outside the gene matches: 7. The CDR3 is 13 residues long. The CDR3 loop is CASSTGQGSGYTF. In nucleotides, the CDR3 is TGTGCCAGCAGTACCGGACAGGGCAGCGGCTACACCTTC.

With regard to this clonotype: A read error may produce the germline difference seen at one junction end. The chain has TRBV30 and TRBJ2-7, with TRBD1 matching 9 bases. The CDR3 is made up of 12 amino acids. Per germline, CDR1 GTSNPN and CDR2 SVGIG (reference sequence). Written as DNA, the CDR3 is TGTGCCTGGAGTGTACTCTCGGGGACAGGGAACTTC. It encodes CAWSVLSGTGNF. Using reference TRBV30 and TRBJ2-7 for the parts outside the CDR3, the full variable domain is SQTIHQWPATLVQPVGSPLSLECTVEGTSNPNLYWYRQAAGRGLQLLFYSVGIGQISSEVPQNLSASRPQDRQFILSSKKLLLSDSGFYLCAWSVLSGTGNFGPGTRLTVT.

Regarding this clonotype: This may stem from a read error, because a much larger clone lies one nucleotide away. This rearrangement joins TRBV6-1 to TRBJ2-7; 9 nucleotides line up with TRBD1. Unmatched junction bases numbered 11, after V lost 5 bases and J lost 3 bases. The CDR3 extends over 16 amino acids. The V gene's germline CDR1 is MNHNS and CDR2 SASEGT. CDR3 loop: CASSKSTGTGSYEQYF. Written as DNA, the CDR3 is TGTGCCAGCAGTAAGAGCACCGGGACAGGGAGCTACGAGCAGTACTTC.

This clonotype was counted many times. The chain carries TRBV5-1 and TRBJ1-4; possible D gene TRBD1, 6 bases. The CDR3 covers 15 residues. V gave up 0 bases and J gave up 8 bases, with 14 bases separating them. The V gene's germline CDR1 is SGHRS and CDR2 YFSETQ. CDR3 amino acids: CASSLDGAGEEKLFF. The CDR3 DNA reads as TGCGCCAGCAGCTTGGATGGGGCAGGGGAAGAAAAACTGTTTTTT.

This clonotype was seen many times. V usage is TRBV2 and J usage is TRBJ2-7; 11 nucleotides match TRBD2. J gave up 5 bases and V 3 bases, and 3 bases lay outside the gene matches. This CDR3 region has 14 residues. The V gene's germline CDR1 is SNHLY and CDR2 FYNNEI. The chain's CDR3 is CASSETSGNNEQYF. The CDR3 DNA is TGTGCCAGCAGTGAGACTAGCGGGAACAACGAGCAGTACTTC.

At least ten counts were recorded for this clonotype. The V call is TRBV29-1, the J call TRBJ1-1, with TRBD1 as a possible D gene (6 bases). Germline V gives CDR1 SQVTM, CDR2 ANQGSEA. V lost 4 bases to trimming and J lost 3 bases, with 12 bases between them. The CDR3 is made up of 13 amino acids. The CDR3 DNA reads as TGCAGCGTTGCCCGACACAGGGACACTGAAGCTTTCTTT. Translation gives CSVARHRDTEAFF.